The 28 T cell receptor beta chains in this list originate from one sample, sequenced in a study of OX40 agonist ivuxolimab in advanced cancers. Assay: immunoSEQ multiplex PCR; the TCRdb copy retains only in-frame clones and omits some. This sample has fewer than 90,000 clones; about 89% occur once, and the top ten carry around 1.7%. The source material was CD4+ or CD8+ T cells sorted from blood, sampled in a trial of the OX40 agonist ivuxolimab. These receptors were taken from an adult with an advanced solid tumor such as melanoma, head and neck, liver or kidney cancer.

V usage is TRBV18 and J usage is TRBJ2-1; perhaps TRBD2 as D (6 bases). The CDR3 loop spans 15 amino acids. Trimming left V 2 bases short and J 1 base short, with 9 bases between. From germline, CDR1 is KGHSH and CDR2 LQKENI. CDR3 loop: CASSPGGMSYNEQFF. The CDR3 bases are TGTGCCAGCTCACCAGGAGGGATGTCCTACAATGAGCAGTTCTTC.

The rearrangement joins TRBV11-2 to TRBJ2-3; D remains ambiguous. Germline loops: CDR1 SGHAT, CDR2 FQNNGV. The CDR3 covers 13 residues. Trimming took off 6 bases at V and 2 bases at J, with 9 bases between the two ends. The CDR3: CASSQANTDTQYF. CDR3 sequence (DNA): TGTGCCAGCAGTCAAGCCAACACAGATACGCAGTATTTT.

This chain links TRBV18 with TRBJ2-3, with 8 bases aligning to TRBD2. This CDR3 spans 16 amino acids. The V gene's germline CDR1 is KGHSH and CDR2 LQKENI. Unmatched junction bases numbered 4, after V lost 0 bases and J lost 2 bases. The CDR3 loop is CASSPPSGDDTDTQYF. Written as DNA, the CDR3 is TGTGCCAGCTCACCACCTAGCGGGGACGACACAGATACGCAGTATTTT.

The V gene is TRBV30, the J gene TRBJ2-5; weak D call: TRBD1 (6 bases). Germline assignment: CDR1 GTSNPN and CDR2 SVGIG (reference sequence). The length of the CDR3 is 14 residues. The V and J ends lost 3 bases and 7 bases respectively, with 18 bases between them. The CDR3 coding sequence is TGTGCCTGGAGCTCTCAGGACCTCAGGGGGACCCAGTACTTC. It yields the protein CAWSSQDLRGTQYF. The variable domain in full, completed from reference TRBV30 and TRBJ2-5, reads SQTIHQWPATLVQPVGSPLSLECTVEGTSNPNLYWYRQAAGRGLQLLFYSVGIGQISSEVPQNLSASRPQDRQFILSSKKLLLSDSGFYLCAWSSQDLRGTQYFGPGTRLLVL.

This CDR3 is CASSYTRGEAFF. The CDR3 DNA reads as TGTGCCAGCAGTTACACCCGGGGTGAAGCTTTCTTT. V and J are TRBV6-6 and TRBJ1-1; D not certain. Germline V gives CDR1 MNHNY, CDR2 SVGAGI (reference sequence). The CDR3 has 12 residues. Trimming stripped 2 bases from V and 7 bases from J, with 8 bases between.

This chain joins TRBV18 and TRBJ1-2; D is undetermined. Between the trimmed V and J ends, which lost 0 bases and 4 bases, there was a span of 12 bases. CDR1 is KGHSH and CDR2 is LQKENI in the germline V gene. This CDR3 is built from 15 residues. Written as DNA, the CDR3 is TGTGCCAGCTCACCACCGGGCGGGCTTGGCTATGGCTACACCTTC. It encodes CASSPPGGLGYGYTF.

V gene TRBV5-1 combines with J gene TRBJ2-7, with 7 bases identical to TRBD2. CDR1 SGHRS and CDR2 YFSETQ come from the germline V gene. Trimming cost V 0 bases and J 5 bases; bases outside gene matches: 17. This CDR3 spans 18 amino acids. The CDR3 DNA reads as TGCGCCAGCAGCTTGGTAAGTCCCCTAGCGGACCCTGGTAACGAGCAGTACTTC. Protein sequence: CASSLVSPLADPGNEQYF.

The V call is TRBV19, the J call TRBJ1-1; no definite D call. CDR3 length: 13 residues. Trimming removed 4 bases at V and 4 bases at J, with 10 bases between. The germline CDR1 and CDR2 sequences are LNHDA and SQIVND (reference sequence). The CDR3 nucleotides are TGTGCCAGTAGTAGAGACAAGGGCACTGAAGCTTTCTTT. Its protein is CASSRDKGTEAFF.

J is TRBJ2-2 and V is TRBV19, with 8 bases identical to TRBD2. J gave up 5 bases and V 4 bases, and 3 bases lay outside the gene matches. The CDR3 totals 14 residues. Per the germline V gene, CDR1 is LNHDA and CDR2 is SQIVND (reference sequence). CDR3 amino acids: CASSSGLATGELFF. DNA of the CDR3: TGTGCCAGTAGTAGTGGACTAGCAACCGGGGAGCTGTTTTTT.

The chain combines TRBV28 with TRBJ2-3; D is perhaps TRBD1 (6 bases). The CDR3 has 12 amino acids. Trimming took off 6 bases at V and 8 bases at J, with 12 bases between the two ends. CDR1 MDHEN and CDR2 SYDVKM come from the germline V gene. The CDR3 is CASRPGAGTQYF. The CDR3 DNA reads TGTGCCAGCAGGCCAGGGGCCGGTACGCAGTATTTT.

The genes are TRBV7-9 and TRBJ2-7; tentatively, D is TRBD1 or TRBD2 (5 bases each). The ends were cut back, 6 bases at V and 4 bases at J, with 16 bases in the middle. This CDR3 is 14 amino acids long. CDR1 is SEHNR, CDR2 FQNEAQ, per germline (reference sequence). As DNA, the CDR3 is TGTGCCAGCAGGCAAAGGGACCCTCCTTACGAGCAGTACTTC. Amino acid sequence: CASRQRDPPYEQYF.

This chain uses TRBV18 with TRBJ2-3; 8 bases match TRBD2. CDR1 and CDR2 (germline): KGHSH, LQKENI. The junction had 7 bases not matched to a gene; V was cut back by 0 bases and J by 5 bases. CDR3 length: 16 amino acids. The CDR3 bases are TGTGCCAGCTCACCACCTGCGGGAGGATCCAGAGATACGCAGTATTTT. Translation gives CASSPPAGGSRDTQYF.

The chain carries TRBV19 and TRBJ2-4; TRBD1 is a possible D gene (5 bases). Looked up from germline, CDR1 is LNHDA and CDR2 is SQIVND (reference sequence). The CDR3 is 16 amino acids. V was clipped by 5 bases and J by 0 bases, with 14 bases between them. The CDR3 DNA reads TGTGCCAGTAGTCCCCAAACGACAGTAGCCAAAAACATTCAGTACTTC. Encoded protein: CASSPQTTVAKNIQYF.

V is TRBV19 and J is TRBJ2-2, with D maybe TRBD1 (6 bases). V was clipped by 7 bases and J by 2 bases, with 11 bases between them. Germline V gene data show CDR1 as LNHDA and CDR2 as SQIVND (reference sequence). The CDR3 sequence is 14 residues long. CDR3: CASNRVLNTGELFF. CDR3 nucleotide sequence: TGTGCCAGTAACAGGGTGCTAAACACCGGGGAGCTGTTTTTT.

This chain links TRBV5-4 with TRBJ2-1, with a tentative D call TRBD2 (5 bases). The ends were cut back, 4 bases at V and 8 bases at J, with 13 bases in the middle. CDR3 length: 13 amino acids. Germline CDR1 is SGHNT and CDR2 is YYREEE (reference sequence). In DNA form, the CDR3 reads TGTGCCAGCAGCCCGACTAACGGGGATGAGCAGTTCTTC. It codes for CASSPTNGDEQFF.

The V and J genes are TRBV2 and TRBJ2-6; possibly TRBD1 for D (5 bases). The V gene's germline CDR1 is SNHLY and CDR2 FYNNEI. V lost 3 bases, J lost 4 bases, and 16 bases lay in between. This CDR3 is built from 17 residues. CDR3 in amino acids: CASSDKGWRQGANVLTF. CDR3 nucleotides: TGTGCCAGCAGTGATAAGGGGTGGAGACAGGGGGCCAACGTCCTGACTTTC.

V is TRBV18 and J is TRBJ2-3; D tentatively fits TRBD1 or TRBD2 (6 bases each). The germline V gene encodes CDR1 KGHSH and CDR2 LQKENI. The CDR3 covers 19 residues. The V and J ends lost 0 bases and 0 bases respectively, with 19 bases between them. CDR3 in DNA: TGTGCCAGCTCACCACCTAACAGCGGAGGGGGTCAGAGCACAGATACGCAGTATTTT. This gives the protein CASSPPNSGGGQSTDTQYF.

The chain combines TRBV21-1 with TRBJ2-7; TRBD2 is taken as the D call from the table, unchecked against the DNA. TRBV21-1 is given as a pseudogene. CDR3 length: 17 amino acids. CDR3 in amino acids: CASSKALFRTGSYEQYF. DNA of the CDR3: TGTGCCAGCAGCAAAGCGCTTTTCCGGACTGGCTCCTACGAGCAGTACTTC.

The CDR3 bases are TGTGCCAGCAATAAAGGATCTGGGGAAGCTTTCTTT. Translation gives CASNKGSGEAFF. The chain uses TRBV5-6 and TRBJ1-1, with unresolved D. Germline CDR1 is SGHDT and CDR2 is YYEEEE. The CDR3 length is 12 residues. V lost 6 bases to trimming and J lost 8 bases, with 14 bases between them.

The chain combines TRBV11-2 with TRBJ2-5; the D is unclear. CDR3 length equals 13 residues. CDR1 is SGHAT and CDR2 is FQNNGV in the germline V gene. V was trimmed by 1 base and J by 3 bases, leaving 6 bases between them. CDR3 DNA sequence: TGTGCCAGCAGCTTAGCTATCAAAGAGACCCAGTACTTC. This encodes CASSLAIKETQYF.

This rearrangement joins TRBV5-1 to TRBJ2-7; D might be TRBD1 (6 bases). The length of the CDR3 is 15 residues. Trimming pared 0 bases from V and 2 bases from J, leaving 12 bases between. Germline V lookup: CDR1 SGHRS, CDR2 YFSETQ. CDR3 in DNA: TGCGCCAGCAGCTTGGGGGACACATCAGCCTACGAGCAGTACTTC. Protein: CASSLGDTSAYEQYF.

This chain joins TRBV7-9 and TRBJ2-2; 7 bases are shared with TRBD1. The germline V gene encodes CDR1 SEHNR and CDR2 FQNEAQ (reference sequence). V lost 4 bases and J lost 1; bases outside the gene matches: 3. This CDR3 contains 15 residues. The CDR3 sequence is CASSSGTVNTGELFF. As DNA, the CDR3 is TGTGCCAGCAGCTCCGGGACAGTGAACACCGGGGAGCTGTTTTTT. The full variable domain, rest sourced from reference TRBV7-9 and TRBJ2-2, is DTGVSQNPRHKITKRGQNVTFRCDPISEHNRLYWYRQTLGQGPEFLTYFQNEAQLEKSRLLSDRFSAERPKGSFSTLEIQRTEQGDSAMYLCASSSGTVNTGELFFGEGSRLTVL.

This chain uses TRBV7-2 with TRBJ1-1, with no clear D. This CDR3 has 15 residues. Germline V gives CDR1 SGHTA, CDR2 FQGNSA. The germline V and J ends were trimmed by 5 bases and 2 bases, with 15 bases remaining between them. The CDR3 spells CASSREVGGNTEAFF. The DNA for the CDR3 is TGTGCCAGCAGCCGAGAGGTCGGCGGTAACACTGAAGCTTTCTTT.

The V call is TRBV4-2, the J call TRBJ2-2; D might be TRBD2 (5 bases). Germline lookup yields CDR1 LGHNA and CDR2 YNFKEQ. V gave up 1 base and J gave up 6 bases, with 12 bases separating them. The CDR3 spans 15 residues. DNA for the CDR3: TGTGCCAGCAGCCAAGTGAATCGGGAACCCGGGGAGCTGTTTTTT. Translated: CASSQVNREPGELFF.

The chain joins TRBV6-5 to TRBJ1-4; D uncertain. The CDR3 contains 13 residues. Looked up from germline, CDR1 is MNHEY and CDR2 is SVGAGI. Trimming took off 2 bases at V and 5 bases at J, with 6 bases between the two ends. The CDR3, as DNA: TGTGCCAGCAGTTACGATTTAAATGAAAAACTGTTTTTT. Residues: CASSYDLNEKLFF.

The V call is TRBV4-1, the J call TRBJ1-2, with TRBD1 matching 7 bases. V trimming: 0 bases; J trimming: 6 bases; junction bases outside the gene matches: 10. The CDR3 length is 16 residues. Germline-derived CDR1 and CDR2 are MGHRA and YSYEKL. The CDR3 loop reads CASSQDQGQLHNGYTF. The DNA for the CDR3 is TGCGCCAGCAGCCAAGATCAGGGACAGCTTCATAATGGCTACACCTTC.

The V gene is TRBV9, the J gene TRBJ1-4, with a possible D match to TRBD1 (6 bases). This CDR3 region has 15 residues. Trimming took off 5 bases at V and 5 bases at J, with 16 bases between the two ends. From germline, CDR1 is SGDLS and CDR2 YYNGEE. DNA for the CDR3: TGTGCCAGCAGTACTACGACAGGAGTCAATGAAAAACTGTTTTTT. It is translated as CASSTTTGVNEKLFF.

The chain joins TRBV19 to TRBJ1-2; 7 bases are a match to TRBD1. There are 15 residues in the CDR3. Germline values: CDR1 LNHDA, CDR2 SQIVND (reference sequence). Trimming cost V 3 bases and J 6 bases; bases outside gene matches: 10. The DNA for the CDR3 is TGTGCCAGTAGTATCTGGCAGGGGGATCCCGATGGCTACACCTTC. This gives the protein CASSIWQGDPDGYTF. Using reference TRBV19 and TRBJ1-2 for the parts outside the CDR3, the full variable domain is DGGITQSPKYLFRKEGQNVTLSCEQNLNHDAMYWYRQDPGQGLRLIYYSQIVNDFQKGDIAEGYSVSREKKESFPLTVTSAQKNPTAFYLCASSIWQGDPDGYTFGSGTRLTVV.